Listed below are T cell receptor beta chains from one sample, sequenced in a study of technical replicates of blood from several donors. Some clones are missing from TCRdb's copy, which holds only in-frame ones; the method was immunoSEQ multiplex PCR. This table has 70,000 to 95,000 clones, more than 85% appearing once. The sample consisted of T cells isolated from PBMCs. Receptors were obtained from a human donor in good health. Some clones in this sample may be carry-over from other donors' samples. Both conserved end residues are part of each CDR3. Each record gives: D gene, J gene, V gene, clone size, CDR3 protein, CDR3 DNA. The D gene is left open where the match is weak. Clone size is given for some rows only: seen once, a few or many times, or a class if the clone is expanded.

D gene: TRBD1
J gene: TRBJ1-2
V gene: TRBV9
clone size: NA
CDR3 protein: CASSVEGASNYGYTF
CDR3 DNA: TGTGCCAGCAGCGTAGAGGGGGCTTCCAACTATGGCTACACCTTC

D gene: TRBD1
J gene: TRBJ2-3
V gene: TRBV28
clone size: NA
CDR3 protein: CASKTGTGRTDTQYF
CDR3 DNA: TGTGCCAGCAAGACCGGGACAGGGAGGACAGATACGCAGTATTTT

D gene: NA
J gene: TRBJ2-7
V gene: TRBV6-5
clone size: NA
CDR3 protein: CASSYSAGVYEQYF
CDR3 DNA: TGTGCCAGCAGTTACTCGGCAGGGGTATACGAGCAGTACTTC

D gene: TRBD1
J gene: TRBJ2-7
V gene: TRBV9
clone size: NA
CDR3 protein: CASSVSLNTGTGSSEQYF
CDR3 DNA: TGTGCCAGCAGCGTCTCCTTAAATACCGGGACAGGGAGTAGCGAGCAGTACTTC

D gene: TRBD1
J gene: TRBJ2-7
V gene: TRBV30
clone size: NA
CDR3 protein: CAWNPHRGEQYF
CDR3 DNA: TGTGCCTGGAATCCCCACAGGGGCGAGCAGTACTTC

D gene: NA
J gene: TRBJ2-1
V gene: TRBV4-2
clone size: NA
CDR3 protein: CASSHIGGGAYNEQFF
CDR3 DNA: TGTGCCAGCAGCCACATAGGCGGTGGAGCCTACAATGAGCAGTTCTTC

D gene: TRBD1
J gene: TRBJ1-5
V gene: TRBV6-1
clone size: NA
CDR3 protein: CASSEGRGRGQPQHF
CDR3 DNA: TGTGCCAGCAGTGAAGGGAGGGGGCGAGGACAGCCCCAGCATTTT

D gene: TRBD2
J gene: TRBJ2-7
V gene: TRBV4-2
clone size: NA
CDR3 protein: CASSQDLAGGSYEQYF
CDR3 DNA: TGTGCCAGCAGCCAAGATTTGGCGGGAGGTTCCTACGAGCAGTACTTC

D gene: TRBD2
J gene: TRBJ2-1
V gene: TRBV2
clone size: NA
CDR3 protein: CASSARLADNPYNEQFF
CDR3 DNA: TGTGCCAGCAGTGCCCGACTAGCGGATAATCCTTACAATGAGCAGTTCTTC

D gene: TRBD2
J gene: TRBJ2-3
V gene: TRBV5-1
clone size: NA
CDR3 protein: CASRLAGHDTQYF
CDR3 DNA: TGCGCCAGTAGACTAGCGGGGCATGATACGCAGTATTTT

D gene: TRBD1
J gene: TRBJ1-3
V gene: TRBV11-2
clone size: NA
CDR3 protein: CASSPQTGSGNTIYF
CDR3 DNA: TGTGCCAGCAGCCCCCAGACAGGGTCTGGAAACACCATATATTTT

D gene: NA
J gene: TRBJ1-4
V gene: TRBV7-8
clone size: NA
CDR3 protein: CASSTRVTNEKLFF
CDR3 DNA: TGTGCCAGCAGCACCAGGGTAACTAATGAAAAACTGTTTTTT

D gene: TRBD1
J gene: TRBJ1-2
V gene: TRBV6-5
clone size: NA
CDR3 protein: CASSYYGQGANGYTF
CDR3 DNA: TGTGCCAGCAGTTACTACGGACAGGGGGCTAATGGCTACACCTTC

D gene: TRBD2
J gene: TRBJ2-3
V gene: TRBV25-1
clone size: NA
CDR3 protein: CASSEGEGRTDTQYF
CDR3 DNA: TGTGCCAGCAGTGAAGGGGAGGGACGGACAGATACGCAGTATTTT

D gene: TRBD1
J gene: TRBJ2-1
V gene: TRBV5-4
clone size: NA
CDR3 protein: CASSLGDRGKDEQFF
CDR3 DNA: TGTGCCAGCAGCTTGGGGGACAGGGGTAAGGATGAGCAGTTCTTC

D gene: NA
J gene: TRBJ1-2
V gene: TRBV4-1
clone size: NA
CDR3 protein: CASSHTGTSNYGYTF
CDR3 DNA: TGCGCCAGCAGCCATACAGGGACCTCTAACTATGGCTACACCTTC

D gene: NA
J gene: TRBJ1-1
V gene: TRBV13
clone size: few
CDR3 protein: CASSLQGDTEAFF
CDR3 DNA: TGTGCCAGCAGCTTACAAGGGGACACTGAAGCTTTCTTT

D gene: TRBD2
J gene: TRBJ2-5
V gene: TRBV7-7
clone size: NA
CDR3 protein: CASSSGGGGTQYF
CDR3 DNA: TGTGCTAGCAGCTCAGGCGGGGGAGGGACCCAGTACTTC

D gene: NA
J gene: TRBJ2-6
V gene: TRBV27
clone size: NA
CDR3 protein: CASGPEYAGANVLTF
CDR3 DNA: TGTGCCAGCGGGCCGGAATACGCTGGGGCCAACGTCCTGACTTTC

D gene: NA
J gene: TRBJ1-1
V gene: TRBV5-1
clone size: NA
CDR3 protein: CASSPRGQNTEAFF
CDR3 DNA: TGCGCCAGCAGCCCACGAGGACAGAACACTGAAGCTTTCTTT

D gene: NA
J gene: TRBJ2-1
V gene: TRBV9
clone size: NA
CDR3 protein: CASGDEQFF
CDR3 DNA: TGTGCCAGCGGAGATGAGCAGTTCTTC

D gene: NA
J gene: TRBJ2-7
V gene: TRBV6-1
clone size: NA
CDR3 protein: CASILGAEQYF
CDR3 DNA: TGTGCCAGCATATTGGGAGCCGAGCAGTACTTC

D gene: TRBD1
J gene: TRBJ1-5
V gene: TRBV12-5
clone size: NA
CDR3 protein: CASGLDRGRSNQPQHF
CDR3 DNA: TGTGCTAGTGGTTTGGACAGGGGTCGGAGCAATCAGCCCCAGCATTTT

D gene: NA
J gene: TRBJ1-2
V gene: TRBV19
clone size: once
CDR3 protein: CAGGNDYGYTF
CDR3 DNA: TGTGCCGGGGGGAACGACTATGGCTACACCTTC

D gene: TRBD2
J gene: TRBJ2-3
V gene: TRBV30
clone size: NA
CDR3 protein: CAWSYSGAMGDTQYF
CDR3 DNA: TGTGCCTGGTCATATAGCGGGGCGATGGGGGATACGCAGTATTTT

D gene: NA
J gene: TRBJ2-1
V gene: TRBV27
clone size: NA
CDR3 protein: CASSLLGGENEQFF
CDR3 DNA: TGTGCCAGCAGTTTATTGGGAGGTGAGAATGAGCAGTTCTTC

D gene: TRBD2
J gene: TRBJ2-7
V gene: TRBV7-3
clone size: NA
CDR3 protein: CASSYSGMGNYEQYF
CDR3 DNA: TGTGCCAGCAGCTATAGCGGGATGGGGAACTACGAGCAGTACTTC

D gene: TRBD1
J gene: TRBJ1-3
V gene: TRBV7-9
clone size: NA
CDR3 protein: CATWTGGNTIYF
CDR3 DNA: TGTGCCACATGGACAGGGGGAAACACCATATATTTT

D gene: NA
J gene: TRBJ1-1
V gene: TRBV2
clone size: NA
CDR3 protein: CASSEWADMNTEAFF
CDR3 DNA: TGTGCCAGCAGTGAATGGGCAGATATGAACACTGAAGCTTTCTTT

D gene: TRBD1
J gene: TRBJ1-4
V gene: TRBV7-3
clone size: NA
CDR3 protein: CASSQGANEKLFF
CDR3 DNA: TGTGCCAGCAGCCAGGGGGCTAATGAAAAACTGTTTTTT

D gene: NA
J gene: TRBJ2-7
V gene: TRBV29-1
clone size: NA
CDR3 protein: CSVEVVYEQYF
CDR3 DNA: TGCAGCGTTGAAGTCGTCTACGAGCAGTACTTC

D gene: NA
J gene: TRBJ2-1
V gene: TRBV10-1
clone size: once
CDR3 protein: CASSDYGGDEQFF
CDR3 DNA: TGCGCCAGCAGTGATTACGGCGGGGATGAGCAGTTCTTC

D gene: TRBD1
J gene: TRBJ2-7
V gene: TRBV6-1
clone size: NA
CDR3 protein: CASRENRGSRREQYF
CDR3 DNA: TGTGCCAGCAGAGAAAACAGGGGAAGTCGGCGTGAGCAGTACTTC

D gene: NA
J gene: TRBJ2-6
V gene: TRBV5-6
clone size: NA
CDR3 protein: CASSQVGGTGANVLTF
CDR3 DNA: TGTGCCAGCAGCCAGGTTGGGGGGACTGGGGCCAACGTCCTGACTTTC

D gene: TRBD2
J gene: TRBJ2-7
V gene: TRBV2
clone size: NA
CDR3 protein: CASSDLAGGIYEQYF
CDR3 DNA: TGTGCCAGCAGTGATCTAGCGGGAGGAATCTACGAGCAGTACTTC

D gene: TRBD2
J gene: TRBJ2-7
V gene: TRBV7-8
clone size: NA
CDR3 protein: CASSLVAGVSYEQYF
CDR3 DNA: TGTGCCAGCAGCTTAGTTGCGGGAGTCTCCTACGAGCAGTACTTC

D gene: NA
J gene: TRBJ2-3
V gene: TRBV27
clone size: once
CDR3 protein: CASSLTGSADTQYF
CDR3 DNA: TGTGCCAGCAGTTTAACTGGGAGCGCAGATACGCAGTATTTT

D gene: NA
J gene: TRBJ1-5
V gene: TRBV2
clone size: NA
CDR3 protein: CASGQAVSPQHF
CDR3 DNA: TGTGCCAGCGGACAAGCCGTATCGCCCCAGCATTTT

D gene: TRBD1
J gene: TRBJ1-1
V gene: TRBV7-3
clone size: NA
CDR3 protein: CASSLTLAGKGANTEAFF
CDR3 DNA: TGTGCCAGCAGCTTAACGTTAGCAGGGAAGGGGGCGAACACTGAAGCTTTCTTT